A selection of T cell receptor beta chains follows, all from one sample in a study of blood T cell repertoires in COVID-19. Libraries were prepared by immunoSEQ multiplex PCR; TCRdb keeps only in-frame clonotypes and omits some of them. The table lists about 230,000 clones, approximately 81% of them singletons. The material sequenced was peripheral blood. These receptor sequences come from a woman of 80 years or more with acute or convalescent COVID-19. Both conserved end residues are part of each CDR3. D genes are given only for firm matches. Clone size, where shown, is once, few, many, or a class for clones that have expanded.

size	D	V	J	CDR3	DNA
.	TRBD1	TRBV10-3	TRBJ2-7	CAIREGAFEQYF	TGTGCCATCCGTGAGGGGGCTTTCGAGCAGTACTTC
.	.	TRBV3-1/TRBV3-2	TRBJ2-5	CASSQITSSRETQYF	TGTGCCAGCAGCCAGATTACTAGCAGCCGGGAGACCCAGTACTTC
.	.	TRBV4-2	TRBJ1-5	CASSQDVAGGSNQPQHF	TGTGCCAGCAGCCAAGATGTGGCGGGGGGGAGCAATCAGCCCCAGCATTTT
once	.	TRBV9	TRBJ2-7	CASSVDPVGRFSYEQYF	TGTGCCAGCAGCGTAGACCCTGTCGGGAGATTCTCCTACGAGCAGTACTTC
few	TRBD2	TRBV4-2	TRBJ2-5	CASSQDGGGAGETQYF	TGTGCCAGCAGCCAAGACGGCGGGGGGGCCGGAGAGACCCAGTACTTC
once	TRBD1	TRBV15	TRBJ1-5	CATSSTGGRGSNQPQHF	TGTGCCACCAGCAGCACAGGGGGCCGGGGGAGCAATCAGCCCCAGCATTTT
.	.	TRBV6-4	TRBJ2-5	CASSQGPLQETQYF	TGTGCCAGCAGCCAGGGGCCACTTCAAGAGACCCAGTACTTC
.	TRBD1	TRBV19	TRBJ2-5	CASNSGQGPKTQYF	TGTGCCAGTAATTCTGGACAGGGGCCCAAGACCCAGTACTTC
.	.	TRBV5-1	TRBJ2-2	CASSLGPGYTGELFF	TGCGCCAGCAGCTTGGGACCGGGTTACACCGGGGAGCTGTTTTTT
.	.	TRBV7-9	TRBJ2-5	CASSLAYIKETQYF	TGTGCCAGCAGCTTAGCCTATATTAAAGAGACCCAGTACTTC
.	.	TRBV18	TRBJ1-2	CASSQGLLYGYTF	TGTGCCAGCTCACAAGGACTGCTCTATGGCTACACCTTC
.	.	TRBV25-1	TRBJ2-5	CASSIREETQYF	TGTGCCAGCAGTATCCGGGAAGAGACCCAGTACTTC
.	.	TRBV27	TRBJ1-4	CASSYTGWNEKLFF	TGTGCCAGCAGTTATACAGGGTGGAATGAAAAACTGTTTTTT
.	TRBD1	TRBV6-5	TRBJ1-1	CASTPDRVGSTEAFF	TGTGCCAGCACTCCCGACAGGGTAGGTTCCACTGAAGCTTTCTTT
.	.	TRBV5-1	TRBJ2-3	CASSGGPTDTQYF	TGCGCCAGCAGCGGCGGGCCCACAGATACGCAGTATTTT
.	TRBD1	TRBV27	TRBJ2-5	CASSFTGGETQYF	TGTGCCAGCAGTTTCACAGGGGGAGAGACCCAGTACTTC
.	.	TRBV6-5	TRBJ1-5	CASAATGQPQHF	TGTGCCAGCGCCGCGACAGGTCAGCCCCAGCATTTT
.	.	TRBV30	TRBJ1-5	CAWSYDSNQPQHF	TGTGCCTGGAGCTATGATAGCAATCAGCCCCAGCATTTT
.	.	TRBV19	TRBJ1-5	CASSIGAENQPQHF	TGTGCCAGTAGTATAGGGGCAGAGAATCAGCCCCAGCATTTT
.	TRBD2	TRBV6-5	TRBJ2-7	CASRPSGPLLDEQYF	TGTGCCAGCAGGCCTAGCGGACCCTTGCTAGACGAGCAGTACTTC
few	.	TRBV14	TRBJ2-1	CASSFDITYNEQFF	TGTGCCAGCAGCTTCGACATTACCTACAATGAGCAGTTCTTC
.	.	TRBV3-1/TRBV3-2	TRBJ1-2	CASSQLGLNYGYTF	TGTGCCAGCAGCCAATTAGGACTTAACTATGGCTACACCTTC
.	TRBD2	TRBV19	TRBJ2-5	CASSNLAGAGETQYF	TGTGCCAGTAGTAATCTAGCGGGGGCCGGGGAGACCCAGTACTTC
.	TRBD2	TRBV9	TRBJ2-3	CASSSPGTSGRATDTQYF	TGTGCCAGCAGCAGTCCCGGGACTAGCGGGAGGGCAACAGATACGCAGTATTTT
few	.	TRBV7-9	TRBJ2-7	CASGPYSYEQYF	TGTGCCAGCGGGCCCTACTCCTACGAGCAGTACTTC
.	.	TRBV29-1	TRBJ1-2	CSVEDPGGGYTF	TGCAGCGTTGAAGACCCCGGGGGGGGCTACACCTTC
.	TRBD2	TRBV9	TRBJ2-2	CASSVAASGSNTGELFF	TGTGCCAGCAGCGTAGCGGCTAGCGGGAGTAACACCGGGGAGCTGTTTTTT
.	TRBD1	TRBV7-8	TRBJ1-2	CASSLEGTGDVTGYTF	TGTGCCAGCAGCTTAGAAGGTACAGGGGATGTTACTGGCTACACCTTC
.	.	TRBV7-9	TRBJ1-1	CASSLAYEAFF	TGTGCCAGCAGCTTAGCCTATGAAGCTTTCTTT
.	.	TRBV27	TRBJ1-2	CASSPRGNYGYTF	TGTGCCAGCAGCCCGAGGGGGAACTATGGCTACACCTTC
.	TRBD1	TRBV3-1/TRBV3-2	TRBJ1-1	CASRQTGGLTEAFF	TGTGCCAGCAGGCAGACAGGGGGCCTCACTGAAGCTTTCTTT
many	.	TRBV6-6	TRBJ1-1	CASTPPGMTEAFF	TGTGCCAGCACCCCACCAGGGATGACTGAAGCTTTCTTT
.	.	TRBV28	TRBJ2-7	CASSSDSYEQYF	TGTGCCAGCAGTTCGGACAGCTACGAGCAGTACTTC
.	TRBD1	TRBV5-1	TRBJ1-2	CASSLEGQGVNGYTF	TGCGCCAGCAGCTTGGAGGGACAGGGGGTTAATGGCTACACCTTC
.	TRBD1	TRBV25-1	TRBJ2-1	CASSEIDRVYNEQFF	TGTGCCAGCAGTGAAATCGACAGGGTCTACAATGAGCAGTTCTTC
.	.	TRBV28	TRBJ1-2	CASSLGSGYGYTF	TGTGCCAGCAGTTTAGGATCAGGGTATGGCTACACCTTC
once	.	TRBV7-8	TRBJ2-1	CASSLGQVLAGNEQFF	TGTGCCAGCAGCTTAGGACAGGTATTGGCTGGCAATGAGCAGTTCTTC
.	.	TRBV7-8	TRBJ1-3	CASSLALRTAGNTIYF	TGTGCCAGCAGCTTAGCTTTGCGGACTGCTGGAAACACCATATATTTT
.	TRBD2	TRBV7-6	TRBJ2-5	CASSQASGAQETQYF	TGTGCCAGCAGCCAGGCTAGCGGGGCCCAAGAGACCCAGTACTTC
.	TRBD1	TRBV29-1	TRBJ1-2	CSRMGTGEVYTF	TGCAGCCGAATGGGGACAGGGGAAGTTTACACCTTC